Listed below are T cell receptor beta chains from one sample, sequenced in a study of cytomegalovirus exposure and HLA in healthy donors. TCRdb's copy holds only in-frame clones and misses some; the assay was immunoSEQ multiplex PCR. This table has roughly 120,000 clones, over 60% appearing once. The sample was PBMCs. The receptors derive from a man between 50 and 59 years old in good health and CMV-seronegative. CDR3s include the opening cysteine and the closing phenylalanine or tryptophan. A D gene is named only where the DNA matches it firmly. The listing skips clone size in some rows; elsewhere it reads once, few, many or a size class.

V	J	D	size	CDR3	DNA
TRBV2	TRBJ1-2	NA	NA	CASSGGYTARGDGYTF	TGTGCCAGCAGTGGAGGCTACACCGCAAGGGGTGATGGCTACACCTTC
TRBV6-6	TRBJ2-1	TRBD1	NA	CASSRQGSDYNEQFF	TGTGCCAGCAGCCGACAGGGAAGTGACTACAATGAGCAGTTCTTC
TRBV5-1	TRBJ2-5	TRBD2	once	CASSRGLAQETQYF	TGCGCCAGCAGCCGAGGACTAGCCCAAGAGACCCAGTACTTC
TRBV5-1	TRBJ2-5	TRBD2	NA	CASSLAGVGQETQYF	TGCGCCAGCAGCTTAGCGGGGGTCGGCCAAGAGACCCAGTACTTC
TRBV4-3	TRBJ2-3	NA	few	CASSQDGIERDTQYF	TGCGCCAGCAGCCAAGATGGTATTGAGCGAGATACGCAGTATTTT
TRBV4-1	TRBJ1-3	NA	NA	CASSQDGQPENTIYF	TGCGCCAGCAGCCAAGATGGGCAGCCCGAAAACACCATATATTTT
TRBV7-9	TRBJ1-2	TRBD1	once	CASSLDLSDRAGYTF	TGTGCCAGCAGCTTAGATTTGTCGGACAGGGCTGGCTACACCTTC
TRBV6-6	TRBJ2-7	NA	medium-sized	CASITGEAYEQYF	TGTGCCAGCATAACGGGGGAGGCCTACGAGCAGTACTTC
TRBV6-5	TRBJ1-1	NA	NA	CASSYSSGFSTEAFF	TGTGCCAGCAGTTACTCGTCAGGATTTTCCACTGAAGCTTTCTTT
TRBV2	TRBJ1-1	NA	NA	CASSEQGFVAFF	TGTGCCAGCAGTGAACAGGGATTCGTCGCTTTCTTT
TRBV28	TRBJ2-7	TRBD1	NA	CASSSDRGGSYEQYF	TGTGCCAGCAGCTCGGACAGGGGGGGCTCCTACGAGCAGTACTTC
TRBV19	TRBJ2-3	TRBD2	NA	CASSIGTSGDVVGQYF	TGTGCCAGTAGTATCGGGACTAGCGGGGACGTAGTGGGGCAGTATTTT
TRBV9	TRBJ2-1	TRBD2	NA	CASSVRGTSSVEQFF	TGTGCCAGCAGCGTTCGCGGGACTAGTAGCGTTGAGCAGTTCTTC
TRBV2	TRBJ2-3	TRBD2	NA	CASSVSGVTDTQYF	TGTGCCAGCAGTGTTAGCGGGGTCACAGATACGCAGTATTTT
TRBV10-3	TRBJ1-1	NA	NA	CAGRGGLNTEAFF	TGTGCCGGGAGGGGGGGGTTGAACACTGAAGCTTTCTTT
TRBV7-9	TRBJ1-4	NA	NA	CASSLARGAVGGLFF	TGTGCCAGCAGCTTAGCGCGTGGCGCCGTGGGAGGGTTGTTTTTT
TRBV25-1	TRBJ1-1	TRBD1	few	CASSRGQDTEAFF	TGTGCCAGCAGCAGGGGGCAGGACACTGAAGCTTTCTTT
TRBV4-1	TRBJ2-3	TRBD1	NA	CASSARDRNTDTQYF	TGCGCCAGCAGCGCCCGGGACAGGAACACAGATACGCAGTATTTT
TRBV5-1	TRBJ1-6	TRBD1	once	CASTSGVTGYNSPLHF	TGCGCCAGCACCTCCGGGGTGACAGGGTATAATTCACCCCTCCACTTT
TRBV6-4	TRBJ1-2	TRBD1	NA	CASPRQGGDYGYTF	TGTGCCAGTCCCCGACAGGGCGGCGACTATGGCTACACCTTC
TRBV5-1	TRBJ2-2	NA	NA	CASSLATGELFF	TGCGCCAGCAGCTTAGCCACCGGGGAGCTGTTTTTT
TRBV7-6	TRBJ2-1	TRBD1	once	CASSSYRDREGEQFF	TGTGCCAGCAGCTCATACCGGGACAGGGAGGGTGAGCAGTTCTTC
TRBV7-9	TRBJ1-6	NA	once	CASSVAPAGPLHF	TGTGCCAGCAGCGTTGCCCCCGCGGGGCCCCTCCACTTT
TRBV30	TRBJ2-7	TRBD1	NA	CACPGQGRYEQYF	TGTGCCTGTCCGGGACAGGGACGATACGAGCAGTACTTC
TRBV25-1	TRBJ2-5	TRBD2	NA	CASRGDYGQETQYF	TGTGCCAGCAGAGGGGACTACGGGCAAGAGACCCAGTACTTC
TRBV28	TRBJ1-3	NA	NA	CASSKPPDISGNTIYF	TGTGCCAGCAGTAAACCCCCGGACATCTCTGGAAACACCATATATTTT
TRBV5-1	TRBJ2-2	NA	NA	CASSLGQASGELFF	TGCGCCAGCAGCTTGGGACAGGCGTCCGGGGAGCTGTTTTTT
TRBV4-1	TRBJ1-6	TRBD1	few	CASSRQGENSPLHF	TGCGCCAGCAGCCGACAGGGAGAGAATTCACCCCTCCACTTT
TRBV9	TRBJ2-1	TRBD1	NA	CASTKAGTEFYNEQFF	TGTGCCAGCACCAAAGCCGGGACAGAGTTTTACAATGAGCAGTTCTTC
TRBV5-1	TRBJ2-7	TRBD1	NA	CASSANTGADYEQYF	TGCGCCAGCAGCGCAAATACAGGGGCAGATTACGAGCAGTACTTC
TRBV6-1	TRBJ1-1	TRBD1	NA	CASRGPQGSSTEAFF	TGTGCCAGCAGGGGACCACAGGGGTCGAGCACTGAAGCTTTCTTT
TRBV18	TRBJ2-7	NA	NA	CASSPPDNYEQYF	TGTGCCAGCTCACCGCCGGACAACTACGAGCAGTACTTC
TRBV6-4	TRBJ2-1	TRBD2	NA	CASSMTRGGSYNEQFF	TGTGCCAGCAGTATGACGCGGGGGGGCAGCTACAATGAGCAGTTCTTC
TRBV7-9	TRBJ2-3	TRBD2	NA	CASSFILAGGVGDTQYF	TGTGCCAGCAGCTTTATATTAGCGGGGGGAGTAGGAGATACGCAGTATTTT
TRBV2	TRBJ1-2	NA	NA	CASSGQFPYGYTF	TGTGCCAGCAGTGGACAGTTCCCCTATGGCTACACCTTC
TRBV7-2	TRBJ1-1	TRBD1	NA	CASSLGGQGEAFF	TGTGCCAGCAGCTTAGGTGGACAGGGTGAAGCTTTCTTT
TRBV29-1	TRBJ1-2	NA	NA	CSVPGAPGYTF	TGCAGCGTTCCGGGAGCGCCTGGCTACACCTTC
TRBV4-2	TRBJ1-5	NA	NA	CASSQDRTGFFQPQHF	TGTGCCAGCAGCCAAGATAGGACGGGGTTTTTTCAGCCCCAGCATTTT
TRBV2	TRBJ1-3	TRBD1	NA	CASSEEGTAGNTIYF	TGTGCCAGCAGTGAAGAGGGGACAGCCGGAAACACCATATATTTT
TRBV19	TRBJ1-2	TRBD1	few	CASTTPEGASYGYTF	TGTGCCAGTACCACTCCAGAGGGGGCGAGCTATGGCTACACCTTC
TRBV4-1	TRBJ1-6	TRBD1	NA	CASSRWTGAYLNSPLHF	TGCGCCAGCAGCCGATGGACAGGGGCCTATCTTAATTCACCCCTCCACTTT
TRBV18	TRBJ1-3	NA	few	CASSPGQLSGNTIYF	TGTGCCAGCTCACCTGGACAGCTCTCTGGAAACACCATATATTTT
TRBV4-1	TRBJ1-2	NA	NA	CASSQDRGFYGYTF	TGCGCCAGCAGCCAAGATAGAGGGTTTTATGGCTACACCTTC
TRBV4-2	TRBJ1-3	NA	NA	CASSQTSDSISGNTIYF	TGTGCCAGCAGCCAGACTTCCGACAGTATCTCTGGAAACACCATATATTTT
TRBV4-2	TRBJ2-3	NA	once	CASSQEGGLSTDTQYF	TGTGCCAGCAGCCAAGAGGGAGGACTTAGCACAGATACGCAGTATTTT
TRBV6-1	TRBJ1-6	TRBD1	NA	CASSEVDREDSPLHF	TGTGCCAGCAGTGAGGTGGACAGGGAAGATTCACCCCTCCACTTT
TRBV5-1	TRBJ2-7	TRBD1	NA	CASSFGQGSYEQYF	TGCGCCAGCAGCTTCGGACAGGGCTCCTACGAGCAGTACTTC
TRBV11-2	TRBJ2-5	TRBD1	NA	CASSFDRGKVTQYF	TGTGCCAGCAGCTTTGACAGGGGGAAGGTGACCCAGTACTTC